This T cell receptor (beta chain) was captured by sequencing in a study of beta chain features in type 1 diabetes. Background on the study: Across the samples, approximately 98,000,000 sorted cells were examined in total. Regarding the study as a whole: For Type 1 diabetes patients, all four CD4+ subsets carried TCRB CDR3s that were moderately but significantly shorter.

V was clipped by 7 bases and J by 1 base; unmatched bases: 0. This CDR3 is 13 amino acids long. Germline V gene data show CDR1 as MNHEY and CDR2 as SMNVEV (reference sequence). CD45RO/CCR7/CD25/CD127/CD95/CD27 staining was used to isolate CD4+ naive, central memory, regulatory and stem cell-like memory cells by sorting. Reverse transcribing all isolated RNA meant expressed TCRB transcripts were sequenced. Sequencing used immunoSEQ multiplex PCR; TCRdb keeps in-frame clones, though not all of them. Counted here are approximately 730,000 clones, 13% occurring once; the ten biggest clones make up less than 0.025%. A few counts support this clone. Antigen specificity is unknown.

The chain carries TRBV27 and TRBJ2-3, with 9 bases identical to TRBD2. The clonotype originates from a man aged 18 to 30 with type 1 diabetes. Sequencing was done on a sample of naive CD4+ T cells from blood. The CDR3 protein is CASIAGGTDTQYF. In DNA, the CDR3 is TGTGCCAGCATAGCGGGGGGCACAGATACGCAGTATTTT.